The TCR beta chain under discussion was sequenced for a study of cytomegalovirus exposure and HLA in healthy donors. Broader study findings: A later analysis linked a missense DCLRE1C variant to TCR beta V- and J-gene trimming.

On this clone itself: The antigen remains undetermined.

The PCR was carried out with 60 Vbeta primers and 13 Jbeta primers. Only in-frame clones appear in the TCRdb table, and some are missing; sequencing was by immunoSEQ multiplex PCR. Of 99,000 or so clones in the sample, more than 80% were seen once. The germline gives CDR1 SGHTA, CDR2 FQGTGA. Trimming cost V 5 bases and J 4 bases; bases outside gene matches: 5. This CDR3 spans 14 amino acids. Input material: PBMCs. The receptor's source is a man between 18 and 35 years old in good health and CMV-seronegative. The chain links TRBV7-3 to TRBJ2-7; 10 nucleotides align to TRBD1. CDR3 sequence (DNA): TGTGCCAGCAGCCCCGGGACAGGGGCTTACGAGCAGTACTTC. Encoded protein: CASSPGTGAYEQYF. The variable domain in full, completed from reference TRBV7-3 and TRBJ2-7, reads GAGVSQTPSNKVTEKGKYVELRCDPISGHTALYWYRQSLGQGPEFLIYFQGTGAADDSGLPNDRFFAVRPEGSVSTLKIQRTERGDSAVYLCASSPGTGAYEQYFGPGTRLTVT.